The source of this T cell receptor (beta chain) is a study of blood T cell repertoires in COVID-19. Overall study: Specimens from acute and convalescent COVID-19 originated in the United States, Italy and Spain. Nucleic acid was either cDNA or gDNA, and it came from T cells, B-cell-depleted T cells, or PBMCs.

The ends lost 5 bases at V and 0 bases at J; junction bases unmatched: 5. CDR3 size: 16 residues. Germline V gene data show CDR1 as SEHNR and CDR2 as FQNEAQ (reference sequence). Original handling: Estimation of nucleated cell counts relied on the amplification of reference gene primers. Data came from immunoSEQ multiplex PCR; TCRdb stores just in-frame clones and leaves some out. The DNA gave D and trimming, while V, J and clone size come from that table. Of about 130,000 clones in the sample, roughly 88% are singletons; the top ten hold around a tenth. Only one count was recorded for this clone. This receptor was taken from a man aged 45-65 years with acute or convalescent COVID-19. The rearrangement links TRBV7-9 to TRBJ2-7; 12 bases fit TRBD2. The sample consisted of peripheral blood. CDR3 nucleotides: TGTGCCAGCAGCCCGGGGACTAGCGGGCACTCCTACGAGCAGTACTTC. Protein product: CASSPGTSGHSYEQYF.